These 21 T cell receptor beta chains came from one sample sequenced in a study of post-analysis software for immune sequencing data. Study-wide results and caveats: Roughly 5 TRBV segments occurring more often in patients than controls included TRBV5-6, TRBV5-1 and TRBV20-1.

No antigen has been identified for these receptors. TCR beta cDNA libraries had unique molecular identifiers. TCRdb itself ran the PCR reads through MiXCR, one entry per CDR3 protein. The sample carries some 890,000 distinct CDR3 sequences, roughly 50% recorded once. The specimen sequenced was blood. The receptors were gathered from a girl aged 5-17 years with multiple sclerosis.

The rearrangement joins TRBV12-5 to TRBJ2-5; 8 bases line up with TRBD2. V lost 3 bases and J lost 3; bases outside the gene matches: 9. Germline assignment: CDR1 LGHNT and CDR2 FRNRAP. CDR3 length: 16 residues. The CDR3 nucleotides are TGTGCTAGTGGTTTAGTCGGGGGGGCTGACAAAGAGACCCAGTACTTC. Translated: CASGLVGGADKETQYF.

The V call is TRBV18, the J call TRBJ2-7; 7 bases are shared with TRBD1. The ends lost 2 bases at V and 7 bases at J; junction bases unmatched: 5. The V gene's germline CDR1 is KGHSH and CDR2 LQKENI. The CDR3 spans 13 residues. The CDR3 DNA follows: TGTGCCAGCTCACCAACCCCGACAGGGGAGCAGTACTTC. It is translated as CASSPTPTGEQYF.

This clonotype was observed a handful of times. This chain uses TRBV29-1 with TRBJ1-1; D is possibly TRBD1 (5 bases). The CDR3 is 13 residues long. The V gene lost 3 bases and the J gene lost 5 bases, with 13 bases spanning the gap. Germline V CDR1 and CDR2: SQVTM, ANQGSEA. The CDR3 sequence is CSVEKTWGTEAFF. CDR3 nucleotide sequence: TGCAGCGTTGAGAAGACTTGGGGGACTGAAGCTTTCTTT.

The rearrangement links TRBV9 to TRBJ2-7; 13 nucleotides agree with TRBD2. The CDR3 covers 14 residues. Germline-derived CDR1 and CDR2 are SGDLS and YYNGEE. The V segment lost 3 bases and the J segment 5 bases; nucleotides outside the gene matches: 2. This CDR3 reads CASSALAGGDEQYF. DNA for the CDR3: TGTGCCAGCAGCGCACTAGCGGGAGGGGACGAGCAGTACTTC.

This chain links TRBV20-1 with TRBJ2-1; 10 positions match TRBD2. The ends lost 1 base at V and 2 bases at J; junction bases unmatched: 5. The CDR3 totals 16 residues. Germline V lookup: CDR1 DFQATT, CDR2 SNEGSKA (reference sequence). The CDR3 DNA reads as TGCAGTGCTAGAGTGGAAGCGGGGGGGCCCTACAATGAGCAGTTCTTC. This gives the protein CSARVEAGGPYNEQFF.

This clonotype was found a few times. The chain couples TRBV10-3 to TRBJ2-1; 16 bases agree with TRBD2. The ends lost 6 bases at V and 8 bases at J; junction bases unmatched: 10. The CDR3 runs 17 residues. The germline V gene encodes CDR1 ENHRY and CDR2 SYGVKD. CDR3: CAIRGTSGRAVGDEQFF. The CDR3 DNA reads as TGTGCCATCAGAGGGACTAGCGGGAGGGCCGTGGGCGATGAGCAGTTCTTC.

J is TRBJ1-1 and V is TRBV4-1; no definite D call. There are 15 residues in the CDR3. Deletions cut 0 bases from V and 0 bases from J, with 8 bases between. Germline CDR1 is MGHRA and CDR2 is YSYEKL. The CDR3 DNA is TGCGCCAGCAGCCAAGATCACGGGTTGAACACTGAAGCTTTCTTT. Protein product: CASSQDHGLNTEAFF.

The rearrangement uses TRBV5-1 and TRBJ2-1; 12 bases are a match to TRBD2. J was trimmed by 7 bases and V by 6 bases; bases with no gene match: 8. The CDR3 has 15 amino acids. Germline V gene sequence: CDR1 SGHRS, CDR2 YFSETQ. Here the CDR3 DNA reads TGCGCCAGCACCCGACTAGCGGGAGTGGATAATGAGCAGTTCTTC. Residues: CASTRLAGVDNEQFF.

V gene TRBV5-1 combines with J gene TRBJ2-7; TRBD2 matches at 7 bases. The CDR3 runs to 14 residues. Germline V gene sequence: CDR1 SGHRS, CDR2 YFSETQ. V lost 0 bases to trimming and J lost 3 bases; unmatched junction nucleotides: 3. This chain's CDR3 is CASSLDSGDYEQYF. For the CDR3, the DNA is TGCGCCAGCAGCTTGGACAGCGGGGACTACGAGCAGTACTTC.

This clonotype was detected a few times. V gene TRBV29-1 combines with J gene TRBJ2-1; 7 bases are a match to TRBD2. Per the germline V gene, CDR1 is SQVTM and CDR2 is ANQGSEA. Germline trimming cut 8 bases from V and 6 bases from J; bases unmatched to any gene: 16. There are 15 residues in the CDR3. The CDR3 here is CSTRPRLARGNEQFF. The CDR3 DNA reads TGCAGCACTCGGCCAAGACTAGCACGGGGCAATGAGCAGTTCTTC.

This clonotype was detected only once. Its ends do not fully match the called genes, so a read error is possible. The CDR3 reads CTSSLLASGDEQYF. The DNA for the CDR3 is TGTACCAGCAGCTTATTAGCTAGCGGGGACGAGCAGTACTTC. The chain employs TRBV7-8 and TRBJ2-4; the match to TRBD2 covers 9 bases. The J call may be in error: the DNA end matches TRBJ2-7 better. The CDR3 contains 14 residues. The germline gives CDR1 SGHVS, CDR2 FQNEAQ.

V gene TRBV6-5 combines with J gene TRBJ1-2; 9 bases map to TRBD1. The V gene's germline CDR1 is MNHEY and CDR2 SVGAGI. There are 15 residues in the CDR3. V lost 7 bases and J lost 0; bases outside the gene matches: 6. This CDR3 is CASTEGTGTNYGYTF. The DNA for the CDR3 is TGTGCCAGCACCGAAGGGACAGGGACTAACTATGGCTACACCTTC.

This clonotype showed up just a few times. The rearrangement joins TRBV27 to TRBJ1-5, with D perhaps TRBD1 (6 bases). The CDR3 is 15 amino acids. Looked up from germline, CDR1 is MNHEY and CDR2 is SMNVEV (reference sequence). The V gene lost 6 bases and the J gene lost 0 bases, with 12 bases spanning the gap. This CDR3 is CASRWTAYSNQPQHF. CDR3 nucleotide sequence: TGTGCCAGCAGATGGACAGCATATAGCAATCAGCCCCAGCATTTT.

The J gene is TRBJ2-3, the V gene TRBV9; 12 bases are shared with TRBD2. Trimming at V came to 4 bases and at J to 3 bases, leaving 12 bases not matched to a gene. Per germline, CDR1 SGDLS and CDR2 YYNGEE. This CDR3 has 18 amino acids. CDR3 in DNA: TGTGCCAGCAGCCCCCGAAGGCTAGCGGGGGGGGCTACAGATACGCAGTATTTT. Translation: CASSPRRLAGGATDTQYF.

The V call is TRBV7-2, the J call TRBJ2-7, with a weak D call TRBD2 (5 bases). The ends were cut back, 2 bases at V and 0 bases at J, with 11 bases in the middle. This CDR3 comprises 15 residues. In germline, CDR1 is SGHTA, CDR2 FQGNSA. The chain's CDR3 is CASSLQDSHSYEQYF. The CDR3, as DNA: TGTGCCAGCAGCTTACAGGACTCGCACTCCTACGAGCAGTACTTC.

The CDR3, as DNA: TGTGCCAGCAGTGAAATGGGCAGCACCGGGGAGCTGTTTTTT. Translation gives CASSEMGSTGELFF. The chain joins TRBV2 to TRBJ2-2; D call uncertain. Trimming took off 2 bases at V and 4 bases at J, with 8 bases between the two ends. The length of the CDR3 is 14 residues. Per germline, CDR1 SNHLY and CDR2 FYNNEI.

The chain has TRBV29-1 and TRBJ2-1; no reliable D call. The CDR3 contains 11 residues. V was trimmed by 5 bases and J by 8 bases, leaving 10 bases between them. Germline lookup yields CDR1 SQVTM and CDR2 ANQGSEA. CDR3 amino acids: CSVLVGDEQFF. The DNA for the CDR3 is TGCAGCGTTTTAGTGGGCGATGAGCAGTTCTTC.

The chain carries TRBV4-2 and TRBJ2-7; D possibly corresponds to TRBD2 (6 bases). Trimming shortened V by 3 bases and J by 3 bases, and 18 bases separated the two germline ends. The CDR3 is 16 residues long. Germline CDR1 and CDR2: LGHNA and YNFKEQ. CDR3 DNA sequence: TGTGCCAGCAGCCACCGCGGGGACCCTGAGGTCTACGAGCAGTACTTC. It codes for CASSHRGDPEVYEQYF.

V usage is TRBV3-1 and J usage is TRBJ1-6; D remains ambiguous. The CDR3 runs to 13 residues. Trimming cost V 0 bases and J 9 bases, with 6 bases left between them. CDR1 and CDR2 (germline): LGHDT, YNNKEL (reference sequence). The CDR3 region has the DNA TGTGCCAGCAGCCAAGATCGAGGTTCACCCCTCCACTTT. This sequence encodes CASSQDRGSPLHF.

This chain links TRBV29-1 with TRBJ2-1; D ambiguous. The germline gives CDR1 SQVTM, CDR2 ANQGSEA. Trimming removed 7 bases from V and 2 bases from J, with 15 bases in between. This CDR3 contains 14 residues. The CDR3 loop reads CSGIGRRTYNEQFF. In DNA form, the CDR3 reads TGCAGCGGCATCGGACGGCGAACCTACAATGAGCAGTTCTTC.

This chain joins TRBV6-6 and TRBJ2-7, with D perhaps TRBD1 or TRBD2 (5 bases each). The CDR3 is 13 amino acids. V was clipped by 8 bases and J by 4 bases, with 15 bases between them. Germline V lookup: CDR1 MNHNY, CDR2 SVGAGI (reference sequence). CDR3 loop: CASSGTQPYEQYF. CDR3 in DNA: TGTGCCAGCTCCGGGACCCAACCTTACGAGCAGTACTTC.